A selection of T cell receptor beta chains follows, all from one sample in a study of blood T cell repertoires in COVID-19. This table comes from immunoSEQ multiplex PCR, and its TCRdb copy is limited to in-frame clones, with some not included. The table has more than 150,000 clones, 80% to 90% seen once. Sequences were obtained from peripheral blood. Every receptor here comes from a woman aged 50 to 65 with acute or convalescent COVID-19. Both conserved end residues are part of each CDR3. The D gene is left open where the match is weak. Not every row has a clone size; where given, it reads once, few, many or a size class.

abundance,v_gene,d_gene,j_gene,CDR3aa,CDR3nt
NA,TRBV9,TRBD1,TRBJ1-2,CASGDRDYGYTF,TGTGCCAGCGGGGACAGGGACTATGGCTACACCTTC
once,TRBV4-2,NA,TRBJ2-1,CASSQSVVLGVRNEQFF,TGTGCCAGCAGCCAATCTGTAGTACTAGGCGTTAGGAATGAGCAGTTCTTC
NA,TRBV9,NA,TRBJ1-2,CASSSSGAYYGYTF,TGTGCCAGCAGCTCCTCTGGGGCCTACTATGGCTACACCTTC
NA,TRBV4-3,TRBD2,TRBJ2-3,CASSQEAREGTDTQYF,TGCGCCAGCAGCCAAGAAGCAAGGGAGGGGACAGATACGCAGTATTTT
few,TRBV19,NA,TRBJ2-3,CASSRTDRTLVDTQYF,TGTGCCAGTAGTCGAACCGACAGGACCCTCGTCGATACGCAGTATTTT
NA,TRBV24-1,TRBD1,TRBJ2-5,CATSDSGTGWGETQYF,TGTGCCACCAGTGATTCCGGGACAGGGTGGGGAGAGACCCAGTACTTC
many,TRBV7-9,NA,TRBJ1-2,CASSLKDTYGYTF,TGTGCCAGCAGCTTAAAGGACACCTATGGCTACACCTTC
NA,TRBV5-6,TRBD1,TRBJ1-2,CASSGWTGSIYGYTF,TGTGCCAGCAGCGGATGGACAGGATCAATCTATGGCTACACCTTC
NA,TRBV18,TRBD1,TRBJ2-5,CASSRRDSQETQYF,TGTGCCAGCTCACGCCGGGACAGCCAAGAGACCCAGTACTTC
NA,TRBV7-2,TRBD1,TRBJ1-6,CASSLEGARSPLHF,TGTGCCAGCAGCTTAGAGGGGGCGCGTTCACCCCTCCACTTT
NA,TRBV18,TRBD1,TRBJ1-1,CASSPKTGWDTEAFF,TGTGCCAGCTCACCTAAGACAGGGTGGGACACTGAAGCTTTCTTT
NA,TRBV5-6,NA,TRBJ1-1,CASSKPRVGTEAFF,TGTGCCAGCAGTAAACCCAGGGTAGGGACTGAAGCTTTCTTT
once,TRBV4-2,TRBD1,TRBJ1-2,CASSRGQGREGYTF,TGTGCCAGCAGCCGGGGACAGGGAAGGGAAGGCTACACCTTC
few,TRBV4-2,TRBD1,TRBJ2-7,CASSQGLGQGFNEQYF,TGTGCCAGCAGCCAAGGCCTAGGACAGGGATTTAACGAGCAGTACTTC
NA,TRBV18,NA,TRBJ1-3,CASSPGTPSSGNTIYF,TGTGCCAGCTCACCCGGGACACCTTCCTCTGGAAACACCATATATTTT
NA,TRBV14,NA,TRBJ1-2,CASSQRRDPQSYGYTF,TGTGCCAGCAGCCAACGGAGGGACCCGCAATCCTATGGCTACACCTTC
few,TRBV24-1,NA,TRBJ2-6,CATSVPLSPGSPGANVLTF,TGTGCCACCAGTGTTCCCCTATCCCCGGGTTCTCCCGGGGCCAACGTCCTGACTTTC
NA,TRBV28,NA,TRBJ1-3,CASISPPSSGNTIYF,TGTGCCAGCATTTCCCCACCGAGCTCTGGAAACACCATATATTTT
NA,TRBV6-4,TRBD1,TRBJ1-2,CASSEYRGPNYGYTF,TGTGCCAGCAGTGAATACAGGGGGCCCAACTATGGCTACACCTTC
NA,TRBV6-6,TRBD1,TRBJ1-6,CASSYPGTGDSPLHF,TGTGCCAGCAGCTACCCCGGGACAGGAGATTCACCCCTCCACTTT
NA,TRBV4-3,NA,TRBJ2-7,CASSQDIRGHYEQYF,TGCGCCAGCAGCCAAGATATCCGCGGCCACTACGAGCAGTACTTC
NA,TRBV6-5,NA,TRBJ1-2,CASSDSGVGYTF,TGTGCCAGCAGTGACTCAGGGGTCGGCTACACCTTC
NA,TRBV28,NA,TRBJ2-7,CASTNRAPYEQYF,TGTGCCAGCACTAACAGGGCACCCTACGAGCAGTACTTC
NA,TRBV6-4,NA,TRBJ2-1,CASSDESGNEQFF,TGTGCCAGCAGTGACGAGTCGGGCAATGAGCAGTTCTTC
NA,TRBV6-2/TRBV6-3,TRBD1,TRBJ2-7,CASSYAATGGVNEQYF,TGTGCCAGCAGTTACGCGGCTACAGGGGGCGTCAACGAGCAGTACTTC
many,TRBV2,NA,TRBJ1-4,CASSKGMNEKLFF,TGTGCCAGCAGTAAGGGGATGAATGAAAAACTGTTTTTT
NA,TRBV5-1,NA,TRBJ1-2,CASSLDDSTYGYTF,TGCGCCAGCAGCTTGGATGACAGCACCTATGGCTACACCTTC
NA,TRBV5-6,NA,TRBJ2-7,CASSSLLYEQYF,TGTGCCAGCAGTTCCCTACTCTACGAGCAGTACTTC
NA,TRBV25-1,TRBD1,TRBJ1-6,CASSESRRGNSPLHF,TGTGCCAGCAGTGAAAGTCGCAGGGGGAATTCACCCCTCCACTTT
NA,TRBV7-3,NA,TRBJ2-2,CASSARTTHTGELFF,TGTGCCAGCAGCGCAAGGACTACCCACACCGGGGAGCTGTTTTTT
NA,TRBV4-1,TRBD1,TRBJ2-5,CASSQLTGAAPLQETQYF,TGCGCCAGCAGCCAGCTCACAGGGGCCGCACCCCTACAAGAGACCCAGTACTTC
NA,TRBV6-5,NA,TRBJ1-5,CASSRDNQPQHF,TGTGCCAGCAGTCGGGACAATCAGCCCCAGCATTTT
NA,TRBV7-9,NA,TRBJ2-1,CASSRIGGGASVYNEQFF,TGTGCCAGCAGCCGGATTGGGGGCGGTGCATCTGTCTACAATGAGCAGTTCTTC
few,TRBV4-3,NA,TRBJ1-5,CASSQNPFTGMGQPQHF,TGCGCCAGCAGCCAAAACCCTTTTACAGGGATGGGTCAGCCCCAGCATTTT
NA,TRBV6-2/TRBV6-3,NA,TRBJ1-5,CASSYGPSKPLNQPQHF,TGTGCCAGCAGTTACGGTCCTAGTAAGCCACTCAATCAGCCCCAGCATTTT
NA,TRBV6-5,NA,TRBJ1-2,CASSRLTGGYGYTF,TGTGCCAGCAGTAGACTGACAGGAGGCTATGGCTACACCTTC
NA,TRBV7-3,TRBD1,TRBJ2-2,CASSLKQGNTGELFF,TGTGCCAGCAGCCTTAAACAGGGGAATACCGGGGAGCTGTTTTTT